This T cell receptor beta chain was captured by sequencing in a study of blood T cell repertoires in COVID-19. Study at large: The United States, Italy and Spain provided the acute and convalescent COVID-19 samples. PBMCs, B-cell-depleted T cells, or T cells were the source of the cDNA or gDNA that made up the material.

This clone showed up just a few times. Original data processing: Estimation of nucleated cell counts relied on the amplification of reference gene primers. This table comes from immunoSEQ multiplex PCR, and its TCRdb copy is limited to in-frame clones, with some not included. That table gives V, J and clone size, and the DNA gave D and trimming. This sample has 200,000 or so clones, with less than 90% found just once. There are 20 residues in the CDR3. Germline lookup yields CDR1 LGHNA and CDR2 YSLEER. V was pared by 0 bases and J by 0 bases, with 21 bases between. The clonotype originates from a woman in her 70s with acute or convalescent COVID-19. Material: peripheral blood. The V call is TRBV4-3, the J call TRBJ2-1, with a tentative D call TRBD1 (6 bases). CDR3 nucleotide sequence: TGCGCCAGCAGCCAAGAATGGGGGCGTAAAAGTCGTAGCTCCTACAATGAGCAGTTCTTC. Its protein product is CASSQEWGRKSRSSYNEQFF.